This passage covers 28 T cell receptor beta chains from one sample sequenced in a study of blood T cells in healthy people across ages. Using a J-beta primer mix together with a sample-barcoded 5' primer, a second PCR was run for about 6 to 11 cycles. Each CDR3 protein is one row after TCRdb ran MiXCR on the 5' RACE reads. Here the sample spans some 640,000 distinct CDR3 sequences, approximately 30% being singletons. Sequenced sample: blood. Source of these receptors: a woman of 80 years or more in good health.

Comments on this clonotype: This may be a read error: a much more frequent sequence differs by one nucleotide. The chain has TRBV29-1 and TRBJ1-2; maybe TRBD1 (6 bases). V lost 6 bases and J lost 6, with 14 bases in between. From germline, CDR1 is SQVTM and CDR2 ANQGSEA. This CDR3 is 12 amino acids long. CDR3 sequence (DNA): TGCAGCGTGGGGGCAGAAAGTCATGGCTACACCTTC. Amino acids: CSVGAESHGYTF.

The chain combines TRBV30 with TRBJ1-4; maybe TRBD1 (6 bases). The CDR3 covers 12 residues. V was pared by 7 bases and J by 4 bases, with 10 bases between. CDR1 and CDR2 (germline): GTSNPN, SVGIG (reference sequence). DNA for the CDR3: TGTGCCTCGACAGGTTTTAATGAAAAACTGTTTTTT. Its translation is CASTGFNEKLFF.

The sample holds many counts of this clonotype. V usage is TRBV7-3 and J usage is TRBJ2-3, with a weak D call TRBD1 (6 bases). Germline-derived CDR1 and CDR2 are SGHTA and FQGTGA. V dropped 4 bases and J dropped 4 bases, with 18 bases sitting between them. The CDR3 is 16 residues long. The CDR3 reads CASSSTSLGAADTQYF. In DNA form, the CDR3 reads TGTGCCAGCAGCTCGACCTCACTGGGGGCGGCAGATACGCAGTATTTT.

This clonotype occurred many times. The rearrangement uses TRBV5-6 and TRBJ2-3, with no clear D. Germline V gene lookup returns CDR1 SGHDT and CDR2 YYEEEE. V lost 0 bases to trimming and J lost 2 bases, with 4 bases between them. This CDR3 has 13 amino acids. The CDR3 region is CASSLEYTDTQYF. CDR3 in DNA: TGTGCCAGCAGCTTGGAGTACACAGATACGCAGTATTTT.

This clonotype was picked up many times. The chain couples TRBV29-1 to TRBJ2-6; no clear D. Trimming removed 3 bases at V and 0 bases at J, with 6 bases between. This CDR3 has 14 amino acids. The germline CDR1 and CDR2 sequences are SQVTM and ANQGSEA. This chain's CDR3 is CSVEAVSGANVLTF. The CDR3 coding sequence is TGCAGCGTTGAGGCGGTCTCTGGGGCCAACGTCCTGACTTTC.

This clonotype was detected many times. The chain couples TRBV28 to TRBJ2-1, with a tentative D call TRBD1 (6 bases). This CDR3 has 15 amino acids. V was shortened by 6 bases and J by 4 bases, with 16 bases between the two germline ends. Germline V gene data show CDR1 as MDHEN and CDR2 as SYDVKM. CDR3 bases: TGTGCCAGCAGCGATCGACAGGCCTATTACAATGAGCAGTTCTTC. Its translation is CASSDRQAYYNEQFF. Full variable domain (missing parts from reference TRBV28 and TRBJ2-1): DVKVTQSSRYLVKRTGEKVFLECVQDMDHENMFWYRQDPGLGLRLIYFSYDVKMKEKGDIPEGYSVSREKKERFSLILESASTNQTSMYLCASSDRQAYYNEQFFGPGTRLTVL.

The J gene is TRBJ1-1, the V gene TRBV5-1; TRBD1 aligns across 7 bases. This CDR3 contains 14 residues. Trimming took 3 bases from V and 2 from J; bases not matched to a gene: 4. Germline values: CDR1 SGHRS, CDR2 YFSETQ. CDR3 DNA sequence: TGCGCCAGCAGCTCGGGACAGAGCAACACTGAAGCTTTCTTT. Translation gives CASSSGQSNTEAFF.

V usage is TRBV5-1 and J usage is TRBJ2-7; 7 bases are shared with TRBD1. With V trimmed by 5 bases and J by 2 bases, 4 bases remained unmatched. Germline values: CDR1 SGHRS, CDR2 YFSETQ. The CDR3 sequence is 13 residues long. CDR3 protein: CASSSGQTYEQYF. The CDR3 DNA reads as TGCGCCAGCAGTTCGGGACAGACCTACGAGCAGTACTTC.

This clonotype was seen repeatedly, ten times or more. The V gene is TRBV9, the J gene TRBJ2-1; D may be TRBD2 (5 bases). Germline-derived CDR1 and CDR2 are SGDLS and YYNGEE. V lost 0 bases, J lost 7 bases, and 8 bases lay in between. The CDR3 sequence is 13 residues long. CDR3 amino acids: CASSVGLRNEQFF. CDR3 bases: TGTGCCAGCAGCGTAGGACTACGAAATGAGCAGTTCTTC.

As to this clonotype: This may stem from a read error, because a much larger clone lies one nucleotide away. This sequence joins TRBV6-1 and TRBJ2-1; D is perhaps TRBD1 (6 bases). Germline CDR1 reads MNHNS; CDR2 reads SASEGT. This CDR3 is 15 amino acids long. The CDR3 protein is CACSEAGQGYNEQFF. CDR3 DNA: TGTGCCTGCAGTGAAGCAGGTCAGGGGTACAATGAGCAGTTCTTC.

This clonotype was observed a handful of times. The chain employs TRBV9 and TRBJ1-2, with D possibly being TRBD1 (6 bases). The CDR3 sequence is 15 residues long. V was cut by 0 bases and J by 4 bases, with 13 bases left in between. The V gene's germline CDR1 is SGDLS and CDR2 YYNGEE. The CDR3 DNA is TGTGCCAGCAGCGTAGCTGGGGGGGCGGGCTATGGCTACACCTTC. Its protein product is CASSVAGGAGYGYTF. The full variable domain, in which reference TRBV9 and TRBJ1-2 provide the parts outside the CDR3, is DSGVTQTPKHLITATGQRVTLRCSPRSGDLSVYWYQQSLDQGLQFLIQYYNGEERAKGNILERFSAQQFPDLHSELNLSSLELGDSALYFCASSVAGGAGYGYTFGSGTRLTVV.

This clonotype was seen many times. The J gene is TRBJ2-3, the V gene TRBV7-2; 8 positions match TRBD2. The CDR3 is made up of 13 amino acids. V lost 6 bases to trimming and J lost 3 bases; unmatched junction nucleotides: 2. The germline V gene has CDR1 SGHTA and CDR2 FQGNSA. CDR3 nucleotides: TGTGCCAGCAGGACTAGCGTAACAGATACGCAGTATTTT. Protein product: CASRTSVTDTQYF.

This clonotype was seen many times. This chain joins TRBV27 and TRBJ2-7, with TRBD1 matching over 7 bases. The V and J ends lost 6 bases and 3 bases, in that order; junction bases with no gene match: 8. The CDR3 spans 14 residues. The germline gives CDR1 MNHEY, CDR2 SMNVEV (reference sequence). The CDR3 here is CASRDRRTYYEQYF. The CDR3 nucleotides are TGTGCCAGCAGGGACAGGCGGACATACTACGAGCAGTACTTC.

This clonotype was observed at least ten times. This chain connects TRBV5-1 to TRBJ1-1; unclear D gene. CDR1 is SGHRS, CDR2 YFSETQ, per germline. CDR3 length: 12 amino acids. The V end was cut by 4 bases, the J end by 8 bases, with 12 bases between. The CDR3 loop is CASSQSGREAFF. The CDR3 DNA follows: TGCGCCAGCAGCCAATCGGGCCGGGAAGCTTTCTTT.

The table lists this clonotype with many counts. The rearrangement links TRBV20-1 to TRBJ2-7; 7 bases line up with TRBD2. The CDR3 runs to 13 residues. The germline gives CDR1 DFQATT, CDR2 SNEGSKA (reference sequence). Trimming took 3 bases from V and 5 from J; bases not matched to a gene: 7. In nucleotides, the CDR3 is TGCAGTGCTAGCCTTACCGGGACTAACGAGCAGTACTTC. Protein product: CSASLTGTNEQYF.

The chain couples TRBV12-3 or TRBV12-4 to TRBJ2-1, with 7 nucleotides matching TRBD2. Losses at the gene ends were 10 bases for V and 5 bases for J; bases not matched to a gene: 11. The CDR3 has 14 residues. The CDR3 sequence: CAIRSAGSNNEQFF. In DNA form, the CDR3 reads TGTGCCATAAGGTCAGCGGGGTCAAACAATGAGCAGTTCTTC.

This clonotype was observed many times. The chain joins TRBV28 to TRBJ2-7; D remains unclear. Trimming shortened V by 6 bases and J by 0 bases, and 9 bases separated the two germline ends. Per the germline V gene, CDR1 is MDHEN and CDR2 is SYDVKM. The CDR3 is made up of 13 amino acids. DNA of the CDR3: TGTGCCAGCAGGATGGAGCCCTCCTACGAGCAGTACTTC. Protein: CASRMEPSYEQYF.

The rearrangement joins TRBV4-1 to TRBJ1-5, with D uncertain. The CDR3 covers 15 residues. Germline CDR1 reads MGHRA; CDR2 reads YSYEKL. Trimming removed 0 bases from V and 6 bases from J, with 12 bases in between. CDR3 loop: CASSQDMGSFQPQHF. The CDR3 bases are TGCGCCAGCAGCCAAGATATGGGCAGCTTTCAGCCCCAGCATTTT.

Only a few counts were recorded for this clonotype. CDR3: CASSEEGGSYNEQFF. DNA of the CDR3: TGTGCCAGCAGTGAAGAGGGTGGCTCCTACAATGAGCAGTTCTTC. V usage is TRBV2 and J usage is TRBJ2-1, with unresolved D. Trimming left V 1 base short and J 0 bases short, with 7 bases between. Germline V gives CDR1 SNHLY, CDR2 FYNNEI. The CDR3 consists of 15 residues.

In the case of this clonotype: A much larger clone differs by one base, so this may be a read error. In DNA, the CDR3 is TGTGCCAGCAGGACAGCCGCAACTAATGAAAAACGGTTTTTT. Translation: CASRTAATNEKRFF. The chain has TRBV2 and TRBJ1-4; D possibly corresponds to TRBD1 (5 bases). The CDR3 has 14 amino acids. Germline assignment: CDR1 SNHLY and CDR2 FYNNEI.

This clonotype was detected only a few times. The chain employs TRBV9 and TRBJ2-1, with TRBD2 matching 9 bases. The CDR3 has 19 amino acids. With 3 bases clipped from V and 0 bases from J, the junction kept 13 bases outside the gene matches. Germline CDR1 SGDLS, CDR2 YYNGEE. The CDR3 DNA follows: TGTGCCAGCAGCGGATTCTTCAGCGGGGGGATAAGCTCCTACAATGAGCAGTTCTTC. Translation gives CASSGFFSGGISSYNEQFF.

This rearrangement joins TRBV7-2 to TRBJ2-5; 8 bases map to TRBD2. The CDR3 is made up of 16 amino acids. The ends lost 5 bases at V and 2 bases at J; junction bases unmatched: 10. Germline V lookup: CDR1 SGHTA, CDR2 FQGNSA. CDR3 coding DNA: TGTGCCAGCAGCGCTCGGGGCGCGGGGGGACAAGAGACCCAGTACTTC. Translating it yields CASSARGAGGQETQYF.

This clonotype was seen ten or more times. The V and J genes are TRBV20-1 and TRBJ2-1; 7 bases line up with TRBD2. This CDR3 has 12 residues. V shed 3 bases, J shed 10 bases, and the junction held 6 bases outside the gene matches. Germline V CDR1 and CDR2: DFQATT, SNEGSKA (reference sequence). CDR3 protein: CSARWTREEQFF. The CDR3 DNA reads TGCAGTGCTAGGTGGACTAGGGAAGAGCAGTTCTTC.

This clonotype was observed a few times. This sequence joins TRBV6-2 or TRBV6-3 and TRBJ1-6; D possibly corresponds to TRBD1 (6 bases). The CDR3 totals 15 residues. Germline V gene lookup returns CDR1 MNHEY and CDR2 SVGEGT. The V and J ends lost 2 bases and 3 bases respectively, with 8 bases between them. The CDR3 region is CASSYGQLYNSPLHF. CDR3 sequence (DNA): TGTGCCAGCAGTTACGGACAGCTCTATAATTCACCCCTCCACTTT.

Concerning this clonotype itself: A much larger clone lies a single base off, so this may be a read error. V and J are TRBV4-1 and TRBJ1-4; no definite D call. This CDR3 contains 15 residues. Germline lookup yields CDR1 MGHRA and CDR2 YSYEKL. CDR3: CASSQRTLGNEKPFF. In DNA form, the CDR3 reads TGCGCCAGCAGCCAGCGGACGTTGGGGAATGAAAAACCGTTTTTT.

Note on this clonotype: With a much larger clone just one base away, this may be a read error. CDR3 in amino acids: CRAPTGEGGYTF. In DNA, the CDR3 is TGCAGGGCACCCACAGGGGAGGGTGGCTACACCTTC. The chain has TRBV20-1 and TRBJ1-2; 7 nucleotides agree with TRBD1. Germline-derived CDR1 and CDR2 are DFQATT and SNEGSKA (reference sequence). This CDR3 region has 12 residues.

This clonotype was picked up one time. The genes are TRBV12-3 or TRBV12-4 and TRBJ2-5; the match to TRBD1 covers 8 bases. The J segment lost 8 bases and the V segment lost 5 bases, leaving 13 bases of the junction unmatched. CDR3 length: 15 residues. The CDR3 sequence: CASSLTGDPRDTQYF. CDR3 DNA: TGTGCCAGCAGTCTGACAGGGGACCCAAGAGATACCCAGTACTTC.

This clonotype was seen a few times. Just one base apart from a much larger clone, this may be a read error. The gene calls are TRBV7-3 and TRBJ2-5; D is possibly TRBD2 (5 bases). The CDR3 is 14 residues long. Deletions cut 2 bases from V and 11 bases from J, with 18 bases between. The V gene's germline CDR1 is SGHTA and CDR2 FQGTGA. CDR3 residues: CASSLEGTNGEQYF. The CDR3, as DNA: TGTGCCAGCAGCTTAGAGGGTACAAACGGTGAGCAGTACTTC.